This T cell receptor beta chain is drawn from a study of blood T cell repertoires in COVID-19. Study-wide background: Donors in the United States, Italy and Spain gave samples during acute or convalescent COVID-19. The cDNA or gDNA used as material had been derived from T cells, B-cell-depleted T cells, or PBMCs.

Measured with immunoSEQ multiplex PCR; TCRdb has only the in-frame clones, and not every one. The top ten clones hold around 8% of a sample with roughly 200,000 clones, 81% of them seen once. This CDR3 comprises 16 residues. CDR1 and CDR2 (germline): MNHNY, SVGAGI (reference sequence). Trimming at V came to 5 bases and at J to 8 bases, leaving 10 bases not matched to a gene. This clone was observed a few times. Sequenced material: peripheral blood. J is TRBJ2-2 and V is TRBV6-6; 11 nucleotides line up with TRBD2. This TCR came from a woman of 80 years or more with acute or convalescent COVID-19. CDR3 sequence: CASSPGVAGGPGELFF. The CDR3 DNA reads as TGTGCCAGCAGTCCCGGGGTAGCGGGGGGGCCTGGGGAGCTGTTTTTT.